This TCR beta chain stems from a study of blood T cells in healthy people across ages. Per-sample PBMC isolation yielded at least 6.5 million cells. Overall study results and limits: More naive CD4+ cells and higher diversity marked long-lived donors relative to aged donors.

Trimming removed 1 base from V and 3 bases from J; junction bases left unmatched: 3. CDR3 length: 15 residues. Germline V gene lookup returns CDR1 MGHRA and CDR2 YSYEKL. The second PCR ran about 6 to 12 cycles with a sample-barcoded 5' primer and J-beta primers. Each CDR3 protein gets one entry after TCRdb re-called the 5' RACE reads with MiXCR. The repertoire holds approximately 730,000 distinct CDR3 sequences, approximately 53% seen once, with about 42% in the top ten. On this clonotype: Its antigen is as yet unknown.

Sequencing was performed on blood. The V gene is TRBV4-1, the J gene TRBJ1-5; 7 nucleotides line up with TRBD1. The source of this sequence is a man aged 80 or over in good health. CDR3 sequence (DNA): TGCGCCAGCAGCCAAGTAGGGGGCAACAATCAGCCCCAGCATTTT. It encodes CASSQVGGNNQPQHF.